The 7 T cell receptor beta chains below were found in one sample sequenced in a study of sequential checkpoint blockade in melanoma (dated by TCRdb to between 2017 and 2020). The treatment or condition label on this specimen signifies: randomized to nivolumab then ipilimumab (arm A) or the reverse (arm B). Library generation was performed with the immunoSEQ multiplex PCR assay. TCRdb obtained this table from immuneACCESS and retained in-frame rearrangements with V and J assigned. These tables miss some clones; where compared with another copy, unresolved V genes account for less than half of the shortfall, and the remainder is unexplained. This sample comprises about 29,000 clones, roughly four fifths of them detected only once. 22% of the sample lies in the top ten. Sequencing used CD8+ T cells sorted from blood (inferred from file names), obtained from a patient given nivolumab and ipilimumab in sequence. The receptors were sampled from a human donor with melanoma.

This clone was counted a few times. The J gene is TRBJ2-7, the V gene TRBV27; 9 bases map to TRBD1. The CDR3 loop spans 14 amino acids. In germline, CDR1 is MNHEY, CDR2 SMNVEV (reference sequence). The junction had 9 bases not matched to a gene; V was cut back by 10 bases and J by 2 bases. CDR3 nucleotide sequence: TGTGCCATCAAGGAAGACAGGGGGGCCTACGAGCAGTACTTC. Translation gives CAIKEDRGAYEQYF.

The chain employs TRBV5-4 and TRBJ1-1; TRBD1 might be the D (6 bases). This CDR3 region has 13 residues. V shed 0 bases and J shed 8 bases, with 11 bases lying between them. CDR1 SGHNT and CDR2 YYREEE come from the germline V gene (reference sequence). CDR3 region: CASSLGDTGEAFF. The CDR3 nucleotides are TGTGCCAGCAGCTTGGGCGACACAGGGGAAGCTTTCTTT.

CDR3 nucleotides: TGCGCCAGCAGCCCCGACTCGCAGGACATGTTCTCCTACGAGCAGTACTTC. Translated, it gives CASSPDSQDMFSYEQYF. The chain recombines TRBV4-1 with TRBJ2-7, with D possibly TRBD1 on 5 matching bases. Trimming left V 4 bases short and J 0 bases short, with 19 bases between. Germline CDR1 reads MGHRA; CDR2 reads YSYEKL. The CDR3 sequence is 17 residues long.

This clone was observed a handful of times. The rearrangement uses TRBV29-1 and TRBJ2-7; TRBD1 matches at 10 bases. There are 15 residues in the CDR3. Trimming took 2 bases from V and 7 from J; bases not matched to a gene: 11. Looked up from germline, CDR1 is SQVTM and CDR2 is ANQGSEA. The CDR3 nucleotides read TGCAGCGTTGAATTAACCGGGACAGGGGTCGGGGAGCAGTACTTC. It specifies CSVELTGTGVGEQYF.

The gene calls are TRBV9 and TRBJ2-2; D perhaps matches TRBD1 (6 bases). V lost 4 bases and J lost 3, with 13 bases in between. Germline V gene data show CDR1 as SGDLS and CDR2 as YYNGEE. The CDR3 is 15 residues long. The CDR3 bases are TGTGCCAGCAGCCCCTGGGACACTTACACCGGGGAGCTGTTTTTT. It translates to CASSPWDTYTGELFF.

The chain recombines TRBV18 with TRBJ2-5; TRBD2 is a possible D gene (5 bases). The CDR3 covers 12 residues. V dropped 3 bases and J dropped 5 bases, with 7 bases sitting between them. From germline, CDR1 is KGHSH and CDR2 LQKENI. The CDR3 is CASSPGIETQYF. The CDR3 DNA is TGTGCCAGCTCACCCGGGATTGAGACCCAGTACTTC. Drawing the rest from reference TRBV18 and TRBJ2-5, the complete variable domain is NAGVMQNPRHLVRRRGQEARLRCSPMKGHSHVYWYRQLPEEGLKFMVYLQKENIIDESGMPKERFSAEFPKEGPSILRIQQVVRGDSAAYFCASSPGIETQYFGPGTRLLVL.

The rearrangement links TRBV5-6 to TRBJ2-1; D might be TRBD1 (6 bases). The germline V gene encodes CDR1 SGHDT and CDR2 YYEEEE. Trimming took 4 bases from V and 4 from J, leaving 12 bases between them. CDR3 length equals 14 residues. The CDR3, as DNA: TGTGCCAGCAGCGCCGGGACAAGTTACAATGAGCAGTTCTTC. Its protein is CASSAGTSYNEQFF. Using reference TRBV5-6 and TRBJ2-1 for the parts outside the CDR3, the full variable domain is DAGVTQSPTHLIKTRGQQVTLRCSPKSGHDTVSWYQQALGQGPQFIFQYYEEEERQRGNFPDRFSGHQFPNYSSELNVNALLLGDSALYLCASSAGTSYNEQFFGPGTRLTVL.